This TCR beta chain was observed in a study of Ad26.COV2.S vaccination and SARS-CoV-2 variants. General study points: TCR breadth and depth analyses may have underestimated total T cell responses.

V was pared by 6 bases and J by 12 bases, with 20 bases between. From germline, CDR1 is MNHEY and CDR2 SMNVEV (reference sequence). CDR3 length equals 13 residues. Specified treatment: approximately 18 received Ad26.COV2.S at low or high dose, single or two shots; 5 received placebo; per-sample allocation not given. The investigators took samples on day 63 after the first vaccine or placebo injection. Sequenced by immunoSEQ multiplex PCR; TCRdb stores in-frame clones only, minus some. Of some 320,000 clones in the sample, around 84% were seen once. Remarks on this clone: The antigen is undetermined.

The material sequenced was peripheral blood, taken in a trial of Ad26.COV2.S vaccine versus placebo. The chain employs TRBV27 and TRBJ1-1, with TRBD1 as a possible D gene (5 bases). The receptor's source is a person between 18 and 60 years old who received the Ad26.COV2.S COVID-19 vaccine or a placebo. The DNA for the CDR3 is TGTGCCAGCAGACCTTGGGGCCAGGACGCAACTTTCTTT. It is translated as CASRPWGQDATFF.